The entry that follows covers one T cell receptor beta chain sequence. The antigen remains unidentified. The sample is drawn from a study of cytomegalovirus exposure and HLA in healthy donors. Overall study context: Earlier, roughly 180 million T cells were analyzed, and about 100 million unique TCR beta sequences were found among them. Findings of the study overall: Within a later analysis, the majority of CMV-associated TCR beta chains appeared HLA-restricted. A reported reduction in N-insertions relative to the approximately 600-donor mean was seen in an Asian-associated ancestry cluster in a later analysis. Upon later analysis, HLA-associated TCR beta chains proved more clonally expanded than other, equally common chains.

V was clipped by 1 base and J by 7 bases, with 11 bases between them. This CDR3 region has 13 residues. Germline lookup yields CDR1 SGHRS and CDR2 YFSETQ. The PCR had 60 Vbeta and 13 Jbeta primers. Profiling relied on immunoSEQ multiplex PCR, and the TCRdb table lists in-frame clones only, not all of them. This table has 100,000 or so clones, more than 80% appearing once. The sequenced sample consisted of PBMCs. This receptor was obtained from a man between 18 and 29 years old in good health and CMV-seronegative. The chain employs TRBV5-1 and TRBJ1-2; D gene uncertain. The CDR3 loop reads CASSLFGESGYTF. Written as DNA, the CDR3 is TGCGCCAGCAGCTTGTTCGGGGAGAGTGGCTACACCTTC.